The 22 T cell receptor beta chains below were found in one sample sequenced in a study of blood T cell repertoires in COVID-19. Sequencing used immunoSEQ multiplex PCR; TCRdb keeps in-frame clones, though not all of them. The profile shows fewer than 45,000 clones, about four fifths of them singletons. Material for sequencing was peripheral blood. These receptors originate from a human donor in a cohort sampled during active COVID-19.

DNA for the CDR3: TGTGCCAGCAGCTCCCGACCGACTAGCGGGACCGGGTCGGAGCAGTTCTTC. Encoded protein: CASSSRPTSGTGSEQFF. The V call is TRBV11-2, the J call TRBJ2-1; 11 bases line up with TRBD2. Germline V gives CDR1 SGHAT, CDR2 FQNNGV. This CDR3 contains 17 residues. J was trimmed by 10 bases and V by 4 bases; bases with no gene match: 15.

This chain links TRBV11-3 with TRBJ2-6, with D possibly TRBD2 on 6 matching bases. V was pared by 5 bases and J by 8 bases, with 13 bases between. The CDR3 covers 14 residues. CDR1 is SGHNT, CDR2 YENEEA, per germline. CDR3 protein: CASSLIRGSNVLTF. The CDR3 region has the DNA TGTGCCAGCAGCCTAATCCGGGGGTCCAACGTCCTGACTTTC.

This chain uses TRBV7-3 with TRBJ2-3, with 7 bases matching TRBD2. CDR3 length: 16 residues. From germline, CDR1 is SGHTA and CDR2 FQGTGA. With V trimmed by 5 bases and J by 2 bases, 10 bases remained unmatched. CDR3 bases: TGTGCCAGCAGCCCCCGCGGGAGTGGGAACACAGATACGCAGTATTTT. Translated: CASSPRGSGNTDTQYF.

The chain couples TRBV9 to TRBJ1-5, with D possibly being TRBD1 (5 bases). Germline CDR1 and CDR2: SGDLS and YYNGEE. The V and J ends lost 3 bases and 3 bases respectively, with 16 bases between them. The CDR3 has 16 residues. CDR3 sequence reads: CASSDPAKGYNQPQHF. CDR3 nucleotides: TGTGCCAGCAGCGACCCCGCGAAGGGGTACAATCAGCCCCAGCATTTT.

The chain carries TRBV7-9 and TRBJ1-1; D uncertain. The CDR3 loop spans 14 amino acids. V was cut by 3 bases and J by 9 bases, with 17 bases left in between. Germline-derived CDR1 and CDR2 are SEHNR and FQNEAQ (reference sequence). The CDR3 nucleotides read TGTGCCAGCAGCTTTCGCCCAAGACAAAAGCAAGCTTTCTTT. This gives the protein CASSFRPRQKQAFF.

The chain couples TRBV6-1 to TRBJ2-1; no definite D call. Germline V gives CDR1 MNHNS, CDR2 SASEGT. V lost 2 bases and J 10 bases, leaving 6 bases between the germline ends. The CDR3 is 11 amino acids. The DNA of the CDR3 is TGTGCCAGCAGTGAATTGGGCGAGCAGTTCTTC. Encoded protein: CASSELGEQFF.

The chain has TRBV11-2 and TRBJ2-1, with TRBD2 identical over 7 bases. The germline V gene encodes CDR1 SGHAT and CDR2 FQNNGV. The CDR3 is made up of 15 amino acids. Losses at the gene ends were 0 bases for V and 4 bases for J; bases not matched to a gene: 3. Written as DNA, the CDR3 is TGTGCCAGCAGCTTAGACCCTAGCGGATACAATGAGCAGTTCTTC. Translated, it gives CASSLDPSGYNEQFF.

The chain recombines TRBV12-5 with TRBJ2-1, with 7 nucleotides matching TRBD1. The CDR3 spans 14 residues. Trimming cost V 1 base and J 9 bases; bases outside gene matches: 6. The V gene's germline CDR1 is LGHNT and CDR2 FRNRAP. CDR3 nucleotide sequence: TGTGCTAGTGGTTTGGCGCACAGGGGAAGTGAGCAGTTCTTC. This translates into CASGLAHRGSEQFF.

The V gene is TRBV2, the J gene TRBJ2-1; D is possibly TRBD2 (5 bases). CDR1 SNHLY and CDR2 FYNNEI come from the germline V gene. The CDR3 spans 12 residues. V gave up 3 bases and J gave up 6 bases, with 6 bases separating them. The DNA of the CDR3 is TGTGCCAGCAGTGACGGGGTCAATGAGCAGTTCTTC. Protein sequence: CASSDGVNEQFF.

The V call is TRBV24-1, the J call TRBJ2-1; TRBD2 agrees at 7 bases. V gave up 3 bases and J gave up 15 bases; unmatched junction bases: 16. The CDR3 extends over 15 amino acids. Germline CDR1 and CDR2: KGHDR and SFDVKD. This chain's CDR3 is CATSDDLGAPGRLFF. CDR3 nucleotide sequence: TGTGCCACCAGTGATGACTTGGGAGCCCCCGGGAGGTTGTTCTTC.

The rearrangement joins TRBV28 to TRBJ1-5, with 9 nucleotides matching TRBD1. CDR3 length: 15 amino acids. Germline values: CDR1 MDHEN, CDR2 SYDVKM. V lost 5 bases, J lost 6 bases, and 8 bases stayed unmatched. The CDR3 reads CASSRIPGQGQPQHF. CDR3 in DNA: TGTGCCAGCAGTAGAATCCCGGGACAGGGTCAGCCCCAGCATTTT.

The chain couples TRBV5-1 to TRBJ1-2; TRBD1 matches 7 bases. Germline V CDR1 and CDR2: SGHRS, YFSETQ. V gave up 0 bases and J gave up 4 bases; unmatched junction bases: 6. The CDR3 contains 15 residues. CDR3 region: CASSLEGAGLYGYTF. CDR3 coding DNA: TGCGCCAGCAGCTTGGAGGGGGCAGGGCTCTATGGCTACACCTTC. Based on the CDR3 plus reference TRBV5-1 and TRBJ1-2, the full variable domain is KAGVTQTPRYLIKTRGQQVTLSCSPISGHRSVSWYQQTPGQGLQFLFEYFSETQRNKGNFPGRFSGRQFSNSRSEMNVSTLELGDSALYLCASSLEGAGLYGYTFGSGTRLTVV.

The chain combines TRBV3-1 (or the pseudogene TRBV3-2) with TRBJ2-5, with 10 bases aligning to TRBD1. Germline V gene sequence: CDR1 LGHDT, CDR2 YNNKEL (reference sequence). This CDR3 contains 16 residues. J gave up 0 bases and V 4 bases, and 5 bases lay outside the gene matches. CDR3 loop: CASSPRTGGHQETQYF. In DNA, the CDR3 is TGTGCCAGCAGCCCCCGGACAGGGGGGCACCAAGAGACCCAGTACTTC.

The V call is TRBV5-4, the J call TRBJ1-2; 7 nucleotides line up with TRBD1. This CDR3 is 19 amino acids long. Germline V gene data show CDR1 as SGHNT and CDR2 as YYREEE (reference sequence). V lost 0 bases and J lost 1; bases outside the gene matches: 15. CDR3 in amino acids: CASSLAPGQTTPDNYGYTF. The CDR3 nucleotides are TGTGCCAGCAGCTTGGCTCCGGGACAGACTACGCCAGATAACTATGGCTACACCTTC.

This clone was counted a single time. The chain joins TRBV9 to TRBJ2-3; tentative D call: TRBD2 (5 bases). The CDR3 runs to 15 residues. Deletions cut 0 bases from V and 5 bases from J, with 13 bases between. The germline V gene encodes CDR1 SGDLS and CDR2 YYNGEE. The CDR3 sequence is CASSVEALARDTQYF. Here the CDR3 DNA reads TGTGCCAGCAGCGTAGAAGCCCTAGCTCGAGATACGCAGTATTTT.

This clone turned up a few times. The chain combines TRBV4-1 with TRBJ2-5, with 12 bases matching TRBD1. Germline-derived CDR1 and CDR2 are MGHRA and YSYEKL. This CDR3 contains 17 residues. V shed 0 bases, J shed 5 bases, and the junction held 7 bases outside the gene matches. The CDR3 protein is CASSQDRGQGARETQYF. CDR3 coding DNA: TGCGCCAGCAGCCAAGATCGGGGACAGGGGGCGCGGGAGACCCAGTACTTC.

The rearrangement joins TRBV10-3 to TRBJ2-7; 8 bases line up with TRBD2. Germline CDR1 reads ENHRY; CDR2 reads SYGVKD. CDR3 size: 15 residues. J lost 5 bases, V lost 4 bases, and 10 bases had no gene match. The CDR3 sequence: CAISGAGTSNHEQYF. The CDR3, as DNA: TGTGCCATCAGTGGAGCCGGGACTAGTAACCACGAGCAGTACTTC.

This chain joins TRBV2 and TRBJ2-5, with unresolved D. Per the germline V gene, CDR1 is SNHLY and CDR2 is FYNNEI. The germline V and J ends were trimmed by 7 bases and 1 base, with 7 bases remaining between them. The CDR3 length is 12 residues. The CDR3, as DNA: TGTGCCAGCACAAAATCCCAAGAGACCCAGTACTTC. As protein: CASTKSQETQYF.

The chain is built from TRBV7-2 and TRBJ2-2; no clear D gene. This CDR3 is 14 amino acids long. Trimming removed 4 bases at V and 4 bases at J, with 10 bases between. The V gene's germline CDR1 is SGHTA and CDR2 FQGNSA. CDR3 in amino acids: CASSSGAPTGELFF. The CDR3 bases are TGTGCCAGCAGCTCCGGTGCCCCCACCGGGGAGCTGTTTTTT.

The chain is built from TRBV9 and TRBJ2-2; 9 positions match TRBD2. Germline-derived CDR1 and CDR2 are SGDLS and YYNGEE. CDR3 length equals 16 residues. V lost 4 bases, J lost 3 bases, and 7 bases stayed unmatched. CDR3 nucleotide sequence: TGTGCCAGCAGCCCGAGACTAGCGGCAGACACCGGGGAGCTGTTTTTT. This gives the protein CASSPRLAADTGELFF.

V usage is TRBV11-3 and J usage is TRBJ2-3; 7 nucleotides match TRBD1. V was clipped by 5 bases and J by 2 bases; unmatched bases: 7. Germline CDR1 is SGHNT and CDR2 is YENEEA. The CDR3 contains 15 residues. The CDR3 spells CASSPRDSYTDTQYF. The DNA for the CDR3 is TGTGCCAGCAGCCCCCGGGACAGTTACACAGATACGCAGTATTTT.

The rearrangement links TRBV6-5 to TRBJ1-2; TRBD1 might be the D (5 bases). The CDR3 runs 16 residues. With 0 bases removed from V and 0 bases from J, the gap between germline ends came to 11 bases. CDR1 is MNHEY and CDR2 is SVGAGI in the germline V gene. The chain's CDR3 is CASSYSMGRANYGYTF. As DNA, the CDR3 is TGTGCCAGCAGTTACTCGATGGGCAGGGCTAACTATGGCTACACCTTC.